This entry is about one T cell receptor beta chain. The individuals who served as donors were healthy Caucasians living in Russia, aged about 6 to 90. This entry is derived from a study of blood T cells in healthy people across ages. Overall study context: Roughly one uniquely barcoded beta molecule per two T cells was captured.

CDR1 is SGHTA, CDR2 FQGNSA, per germline. V shed 1 base and J shed 4 bases, with 10 bases lying between them. This CDR3 is built from 14 residues. The second PCR ran about 6 to 12 cycles with a sample-barcoded 5' primer and J-beta primers. TCRdb reprocessed the 5' RACE reads with MiXCR, giving one entry per CDR3 protein. There are some 1.4 million distinct CDR3 sequences in the sample; approximately 38% occur only once, and roughly 7.9% lies in the top ten. Specimen: blood. The clonotype comes from a woman aged 18 to 35 in good health. The V call is TRBV7-2, the J call TRBJ1-2; D is uncertain. CDR3 coding DNA: TGTGCCAGCAGCTTAGGACCGGAGGGCTATGGCTACACCTTC. Its translation: CASSLGPEGYGYTF.